The 15 T cell receptor beta chains listed next were all sequenced from one sample in a study of blood T cell repertoires in COVID-19. Produced via immunoSEQ multiplex PCR; TCRdb's table is partial and in-frame only. In the table there are approximately 250,000 clones, about 86% of which are singletons. The sample consisted of peripheral blood. Receptor source: a woman in her sixties or seventies with COVID-19, enrolled during active disease.

This sequence joins TRBV11-2 and TRBJ1-5, with TRBD1 identical over 8 bases. The trim removed 3 bases at V and 4 bases at J, leaving 2 bases unmatched. The CDR3 consists of 14 residues. CDR1 is SGHAT and CDR2 is FQNNGV in the germline V gene. The CDR3 nucleotides read TGTGCCAGCAGCTTGGACAGGGAAAATCAGCCCCAGCATTTT. Protein: CASSLDRENQPQHF. Filled out from reference TRBV11-2 and TRBJ1-5, the complete variable domain reads EAGVAQSPRYKIIEKRQSVAFWCNPISGHATLYWYQQILGQGPKLLIQFQNNGVVDDSQLPKDRFSAERLKGVDSTLKIQPAKLEDSAVYLCASSLDRENQPQHFGDGTRLSIL.

In this sample, this clone turned up once. The sample carries other DNA sequences with the same CDR3. V gene TRBV29-1 combines with J gene TRBJ2-7; 7 bases line up with TRBD2. Germline V gene lookup returns CDR1 SQVTM and CDR2 ANQGSEA. J lost 6 bases, V lost 1 base, and 0 bases had no gene match. The CDR3 extends over 11 amino acids. This chain's CDR3 is CSVEGGGEQYF. CDR3 sequence (DNA): TGCAGCGTTGAAGGGGGGGGCGAGCAGTACTTC.

The chain employs TRBV18 and TRBJ2-7; TRBD1 matches at 12 bases. Germline assignment: CDR1 KGHSH and CDR2 LQKENI. The V segment lost 2 bases and the J segment 6 bases; nucleotides outside the gene matches: 8. The CDR3 totals 16 residues. The CDR3 loop is CASSPYFGTGGAEQYF. In DNA, the CDR3 is TGTGCCAGCTCACCATACTTCGGGACAGGGGGCGCCGAGCAGTACTTC.

The chain has TRBV27 and TRBJ1-2, with 8 bases matching TRBD1. The CDR3 has 14 residues. CDR1 and CDR2 from the germline V gene are MNHEY and SMNVEV (reference sequence). J lost 7 bases, V lost 4 bases, and 8 bases had no gene match. As DNA, the CDR3 is TGTGCCAGCAGTTCCTGGCAGGGGGCAGGTGGCTACACCTTC. It translates to CASSSWQGAGGYTF.

The chain is built from TRBV27 and TRBJ2-5, with 13 positions matching TRBD2. The CDR3 extends over 19 amino acids. Trimming removed 0 bases from V and 2 bases from J; junction bases left unmatched: 9. Germline V CDR1 and CDR2: MNHEY, SMNVEV (reference sequence). The CDR3 loop reads CASSLSIGTSGARQETQYF. The CDR3 DNA reads as TGTGCCAGCAGTTTATCGATCGGGACTAGCGGGGCCCGTCAAGAGACCCAGTACTTC.

The chain combines TRBV5-6 with TRBJ2-7; 9 bases agree with TRBD1. The V gene's germline CDR1 is SGHDT and CDR2 YYEEEE. With 4 bases clipped from V and 5 bases from J, the junction kept 4 bases outside the gene matches. This CDR3 region has 13 residues. CDR3 residues: CASSHGTGNEQYF. The CDR3, as DNA: TGTGCCAGCAGCCACGGGACAGGGAACGAGCAGTACTTC.

The V gene is TRBV27, the J gene TRBJ2-5; D is perhaps TRBD2 (6 bases). From germline, CDR1 is MNHEY and CDR2 SMNVEV (reference sequence). This CDR3 has 13 residues. Trimming took off 7 bases at V and 2 bases at J, with 11 bases between the two ends. The DNA of the CDR3 is TGTGCCAGCAAGGCGGGGAATCAAGAGACCCAGTACTTC. This translates into CASKAGNQETQYF.

The chain uses TRBV10-3 and TRBJ1-4, with unresolved D. CDR3 size: 12 residues. Trimming left V 5 bases short and J 8 bases short, with 9 bases between. Germline CDR1 reads ENHRY; CDR2 reads SYGVKD. In nucleotides, the CDR3 is TGTGCCATCAGTCCGACGGGGGAAAAACTGTTTTTT. As protein: CAISPTGEKLFF.

The gene calls are TRBV4-1 and TRBJ1-6; D remains ambiguous. The CDR3 has 14 amino acids. Looked up from germline, CDR1 is MGHRA and CDR2 is YSYEKL. V dropped 4 bases and J dropped 3 bases, with 7 bases sitting between them. The CDR3 is CASSPHSYNSPLHF. As DNA, the CDR3 is TGCGCCAGCAGCCCCCACAGCTATAATTCACCCCTCCACTTT.

The V and J genes are TRBV6-5 and TRBJ1-1; the match to TRBD1 covers 7 bases. CDR3 size: 14 residues. Germline CDR1 reads MNHEY; CDR2 reads SVGAGI. Losses at the gene ends were 7 bases for V and 3 bases for J; bases not matched to a gene: 8. CDR3 region: CASTLTGWDTEAFF. DNA for the CDR3: TGTGCCAGCACCCTGACAGGGTGGGACACTGAAGCTTTCTTT.

V is TRBV27 and J is TRBJ2-7; TRBD2 is a possible D gene (6 bases). Trimming pared 0 bases from V and 5 bases from J, leaving 11 bases between. From germline, CDR1 is MNHEY and CDR2 SMNVEV (reference sequence). The CDR3 loop spans 14 amino acids. The CDR3 region is CASSLSEGRHEQYF. The CDR3 DNA reads as TGTGCCAGCAGTTTATCGGAGGGTAGGCACGAGCAGTACTTC.

This chain joins TRBV4-3 and TRBJ1-2; tentatively, D is TRBD1 (6 bases). Germline V gene sequence: CDR1 LGHNA, CDR2 YSLEER. This CDR3 contains 17 residues. Trimming left V 4 bases short and J 8 bases short, with 26 bases between. CDR3 residues: CASSRTTGQGSYGGYTF. CDR3 nucleotide sequence: TGCGCCAGCAGCCGCACAACGGGGCAGGGGAGTTATGGCGGCTACACCTTC.

The chain is built from TRBV11-2 and TRBJ1-3; D unresolved. Germline loops: CDR1 SGHAT, CDR2 FQNNGV. CDR3 length: 13 residues. Trimming removed 5 bases from V and 4 bases from J, with 9 bases in between. This chain's CDR3 is CASSPRLGNTIYF. The CDR3 DNA reads as TGTGCCAGCAGCCCGCGTCTCGGAAACACCATATATTTT. Full variable domain (missing parts from reference TRBV11-2 and TRBJ1-3): EAGVAQSPRYKIIEKRQSVAFWCNPISGHATLYWYQQILGQGPKLLIQFQNNGVVDDSQLPKDRFSAERLKGVDSTLKIQPAKLEDSAVYLCASSPRLGNTIYFGEGSWLTVV.

The rearrangement uses TRBV7-3 and TRBJ2-1; the match to TRBD2 covers 8 bases. The junction had 7 bases not matched to a gene; V was cut back by 5 bases and J by 4 bases. Germline CDR1 is SGHTA and CDR2 is FQGTGA. CDR3 length equals 15 residues. The CDR3: CASSPGPSGYNEQFF. The CDR3 nucleotides read TGTGCCAGCAGCCCGGGGCCTAGCGGGTACAATGAGCAGTTCTTC.

The rearrangement uses TRBV6-5 and TRBJ1-3, with 9 bases fitting TRBD1. The V gene end was trimmed by 6 bases and the J gene end by 2 bases; junction bases not matched to a gene: 2. The CDR3 spans 14 residues. Per germline, CDR1 MNHEY and CDR2 SVGAGI. The CDR3 DNA reads TGTGCCAGCAGAAGACAGGGGGCTGGAAACACCATATATTTT. The encoded protein is CASRRQGAGNTIYF.